This record concerns one T cell receptor beta chain sequence. Its antigen is still unknown. The V and J ends lost 4 bases and 6 bases, in that order; junction bases with no gene match: 6. This CDR3 spans 14 amino acids. Germline loops: CDR1 LNHDA, CDR2 SQIVND (reference sequence). TCRdb keeps only in-frame clones here, not all; method: immunoSEQ multiplex PCR. The sample lists about 130,000 clones; 85% to 95% were seen once. This record belongs to a study of T cell responses to AZD1222 COVID-19 vaccine. Whole-study results and caveats: The CD4 TCRs associated with vaccination extended across spike and predominated at 160-218 and 743-854.

This chain uses TRBV19 with TRBJ2-7; 10 bases fit TRBD2. This specimen was peripheral blood, taken on day 0 of AZD1222 vaccination. The TCR originated in an adult in good health. CDR3: CASSKLAGEVEQYF. The CDR3 DNA follows: TGTGCCAGTAGTAAGCTAGCGGGAGAAGTCGAGCAGTACTTC.